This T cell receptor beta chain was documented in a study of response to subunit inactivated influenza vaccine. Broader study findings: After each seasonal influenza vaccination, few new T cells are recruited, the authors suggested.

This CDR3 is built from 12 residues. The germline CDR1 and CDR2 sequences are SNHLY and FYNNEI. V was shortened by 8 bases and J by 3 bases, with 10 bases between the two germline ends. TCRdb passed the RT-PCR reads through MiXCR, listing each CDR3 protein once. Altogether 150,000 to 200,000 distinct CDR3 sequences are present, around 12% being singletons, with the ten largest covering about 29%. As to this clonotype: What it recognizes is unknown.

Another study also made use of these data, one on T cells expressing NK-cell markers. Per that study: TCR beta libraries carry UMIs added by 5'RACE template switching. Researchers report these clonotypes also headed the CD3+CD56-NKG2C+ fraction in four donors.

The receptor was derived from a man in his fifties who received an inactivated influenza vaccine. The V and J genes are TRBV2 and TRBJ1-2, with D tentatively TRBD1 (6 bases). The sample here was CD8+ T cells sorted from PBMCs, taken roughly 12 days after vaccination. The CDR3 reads CASSGEDYGYTF. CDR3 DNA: TGTGCCAGCTCAGGGGAGGACTATGGCTACACCTTC.